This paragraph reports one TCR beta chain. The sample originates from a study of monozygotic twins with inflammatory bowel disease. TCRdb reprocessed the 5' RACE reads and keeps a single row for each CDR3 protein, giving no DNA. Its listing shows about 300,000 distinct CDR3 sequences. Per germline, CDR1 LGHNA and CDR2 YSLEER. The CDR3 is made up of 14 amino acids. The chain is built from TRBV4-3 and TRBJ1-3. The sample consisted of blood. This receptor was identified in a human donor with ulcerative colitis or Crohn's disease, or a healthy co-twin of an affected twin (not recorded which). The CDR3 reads CASSQVGSGNTIYF.